This T cell receptor (beta chain) derives from a study of shared clonotypes between healthy human individuals (dated by TCRdb to about 2020). In terms of the full investigation: A few men and a couple of women, aged 18 to 49 years, made up the cohort. Between about 0.8 and 9 billion PBMCs per donor were obtained by leukapheresis. Per donor, three plates each were used for CD4 naive and CD4 memory, two for CD8 naive, and one for CD8 memory. To increase sequencing depth and limit assay-specific biases, TCR repertoire library preparation and sequencing were carried out by different laboratories using diverse techniques. To estimate repertoire size and how much clonotype sharing occurs between individuals, the study deeply sequenced the blood TCR repertoires of several healthy adults. Here is what the overall study found, with its caveats: Incomplete sequencing was indicated by rarefaction of sorted-subset datasets, despite the large sequencing depth. Pairwise subsampling indicated that sequencing depth was expected to affect the degree of clonotype sharing among donors. Estimated clonotype richness was generally larger for naive than for memory subsets. Across several donors, around 5% of naive CD4, roughly 3.8% of naive CD8, 2.3% of memory CD4, and about 0.44% of memory CD8 clonotypes were shared. Compared with non-shared clonotypes, the clonotypes found in all four sorted-subset donors had higher generation probabilities. The genetic and exposure-history diversity represented was limited by the small number of donors. Sampling was restricted to blood, and TCR repertoires in tissue are likely to differ from TCR repertoires in blood.

Using the deep immunoSEQ assay, TCR CDR3 regions were amplified from genomic DNA by multiplex PCR. For each cell subset, the extracted genomic DNA was distributed evenly across all wells of several immunoSEQ 96-well plates, and each plate served as one replicate. For sorted subsets, 200 to 250 ng genomic DNA, equal to 30,000 or so T cell genomes, was loaded into each replicate PCR. The purified libraries were quantified using a Qubit 3.0 fluorometer, sized with a Bioanalyzer 2100, and then quantified again using the KAPA Library Quantification kit. Every immunoSEQ 96-well plate was sequenced on a dedicated single-read 150-cycle Illumina NextSeq 550 flow cell. As for how the authors treated the data: The immunoSEQ output contained only junctional sequences without quality scores, so filtering could not match that applied to full-length reads. To assign V/J genes and CDR3, sequences were annotated using PyIR, a Python wrapper for IgBLAST v1.9, with IMGT germline references. Reads were filtered out if the reads had weak V/J assignments (E-value above 1e-6), no CDR3, stop codons, out-of-frame junctions, or ambiguous translated residues. A V3J clonotype was defined by an identical inferred V gene, J gene, and CDR3 amino acid sequence. Percentage overlap between repertoires was calculated by dividing the number of shared unique clonotypes by the size of the smaller repertoire. Richness of each repertoire was evaluated using RTK rarefaction, the Chao1 estimator, and Recon v2.1 estimates of unobserved clonotypes. Generation probabilities for all TCRbeta clonotypes obtained by the gDNA method from four donors were computed using OLGA. TCRdb retrieved this table from immuneACCESS and kept in-frame rearrangements only. Not all clones are present; in checked studies, unresolved V genes account for under half, and no reason is known for the remainder. V, J and clone size reflect that table, while D and trimming were determined from the DNA. For this sample the table gives over a million clones, of which about four fifths were detected only once. In total, the top ten clones hold 0.6% to 0.7% of the sample.

Reading the germline V gene gives CDR1 MDHEN and CDR2 SYDVKM. From cysteine to phenylalanine, the CDR3 is 12 amino acids long. The entry retains the CDR3 DNA only, 36 bases that are in frame from base 1. V and J lose 10 bases and 0 bases, and a span of 10 bases separates them. This clone was counted a single time. The antigen it binds to is not known. There are no base qualities to consult, and no much larger clone falls within one base. The donors were healthy, HIV-negative adults who had no recently reported acute infections or vaccinations. Every donor was a Caucasian adult living in Nashville, Tennessee, USA. CD4+ T cells were enriched through magnetic negative selection, after which naive cells were positively selected on CD45RA and the remaining negative fraction served as the memory subset. After blood collection by leukapheresis, PBMCs were isolated using Ficoll-Histopaque density gradient centrifugation and then cryopreserved in the vapor phase of liquid nitrogen. Purity and quantity of every magnetically sorted T cell population were checked by analytical flow cytometry. From each sorted fraction, genomic DNA was isolated and quantified by UV absorbance on a Nanodrop 2000c.

The sequence joins TRBV28 to TRBJ2-7; the D call is tentative, TRBD1 or TRBD2, as each matches 5 bases. This clonotype was sampled from a man between 18 and 29 years old in good health. Some clones in this sample may be carry-over from other donors' samples. Sequencing used memory CD4+ T cells from PBMCs. Per the publication, the cell subset or site label means: CD45RA-negative fraction. The DNA sequence is as follows: TGTGCCACCGGGGACCGCTCCTACGAGCAGTACTTC. This gives the protein CATGDRSYEQYF.